The 8 T cell receptor beta chains listed next were all sequenced from one sample in a study of T cells in Graves' hyperthyroidism and ophthalmopathy. RNA transcripts were the template for amplifying TCR beta CDR3 regions. HTBI primers were used for first-round RT-PCR of the TCR CDR3. TCRdb re-called the multiplex PCR reads through MiXCR, storing one row per CDR3 protein. There are 300,000 to 450,000 distinct CDR3 sequences in the sample; approximately 15% occur only once, and 25% to 35% lies in the top ten. Source material: blood. All receptors come from a woman between 18 and 29 years old with Graves' hyperthyroidism that later progressed to Graves' ophthalmopathy.

The table lists this clonotype with many counts. The V gene is TRBV6-6, the J gene TRBJ2-3; a possible D gene is TRBD1 (6 bases). The ends were cut back, 2 bases at V and 7 bases at J, with 28 bases in the middle. Germline V gene data show CDR1 as MNHNY and CDR2 as SVGAGI (reference sequence). The CDR3 is 19 amino acids. The chain's CDR3 is CASSYRTAVATGAPHTQYF. In nucleotides, the CDR3 is TGTGCCAGCAGTTACCGAACTGCGGTAGCGACAGGTGCTCCACATACGCAGTATTTT.

V gene TRBV19 combines with J gene TRBJ2-7, with D perhaps TRBD1 (5 bases). V shed 3 bases and J shed 0 bases, with 9 bases lying between them. Germline V gene lookup returns CDR1 LNHDA and CDR2 SQIVND (reference sequence). This CDR3 is 14 amino acids long. CDR3 sequence reads: CASSIDSYSYEQYF. The CDR3, as DNA: TGTGCCAGTAGTATCGACAGCTACTCCTACGAGCAGTACTTC.

At least ten counts were recorded for this clonotype. The CDR3 DNA follows: TGTGCCAGCAGAGAACAGGGGGGCGGCAATCAGCCCCAGCATTTT. This translates into CASREQGGGNQPQHF. The chain joins TRBV6-1 to TRBJ1-5; 8 nucleotides match TRBD1. The CDR3 runs to 15 residues. Germline V gene sequence: CDR1 MNHNS, CDR2 SASEGT. J lost 2 bases, V lost 6 bases, and 6 bases had no gene match.

At least ten counts were recorded for this clonotype. The chain carries TRBV15 and TRBJ2-7, with 7 bases identical to TRBD1. CDR3 length equals 16 residues. V lost 2 bases, J lost 4 bases, and 11 bases stayed unmatched. Germline V gene lookup returns CDR1 LNHNV and CDR2 YYDKDF (reference sequence). CDR3 coding DNA: TGTGCCACCAGCAGAACCCGGGACAGTGGCGGGTACGAGCAGTACTTC. The encoded protein is CATSRTRDSGGYEQYF.

This clonotype was picked up many times. The J gene is TRBJ2-5, the V gene TRBV2, with TRBD2 matching over 14 bases. The CDR3 totals 16 residues. Germline CDR1 reads SNHLY; CDR2 reads FYNNEI. The V and J ends lost 4 bases and 2 bases, in that order; junction bases with no gene match: 3. In nucleotides, the CDR3 is TGTGCCAGCAGTGGGGGACTAGCGGGAGCGCAAGAGACCCAGTACTTC. Translated: CASSGGLAGAQETQYF.

This clonotype came up many times. The chain recombines TRBV7-2 with TRBJ2-5, with no clear D. Germline V gene sequence: CDR1 SGHTA, CDR2 FQGNSA. Trimming removed 4 bases at V and 2 bases at J, with 8 bases between. The CDR3 has 13 amino acids. The CDR3 loop is CASSYRTQETQYF. The CDR3 DNA reads as TGTGCCAGCAGCTATCGAACGCAAGAGACCCAGTACTTC.

This clonotype has a count of ten or more. The rearrangement joins TRBV4-2 to TRBJ2-7; no definite D call. V was cut by 1 base and J by 4 bases, with 17 bases left in between. Germline V lookup: CDR1 LGHNA, CDR2 YNFKEQ. CDR3 length: 16 residues. The CDR3 DNA is TGTGCCAGCAGCCAAGCTGTGGCCCTCGGGCTATACGAGCAGTACTTC. It specifies CASSQAVALGLYEQYF.

This clonotype was detected many times. The chain uses TRBV6-1 and TRBJ1-3; TRBD1 is a possible D gene (5 bases). Germline-derived CDR1 and CDR2 are MNHNS and SASEGT. Trimming removed 8 bases at V and 3 bases at J, with 11 bases between. The CDR3 length is 13 residues. The CDR3 nucleotides are TGTGCCAGCGGGGTAGGGGATGGAAACACCATATATTTT. Its translation: CASGVGDGNTIYF.